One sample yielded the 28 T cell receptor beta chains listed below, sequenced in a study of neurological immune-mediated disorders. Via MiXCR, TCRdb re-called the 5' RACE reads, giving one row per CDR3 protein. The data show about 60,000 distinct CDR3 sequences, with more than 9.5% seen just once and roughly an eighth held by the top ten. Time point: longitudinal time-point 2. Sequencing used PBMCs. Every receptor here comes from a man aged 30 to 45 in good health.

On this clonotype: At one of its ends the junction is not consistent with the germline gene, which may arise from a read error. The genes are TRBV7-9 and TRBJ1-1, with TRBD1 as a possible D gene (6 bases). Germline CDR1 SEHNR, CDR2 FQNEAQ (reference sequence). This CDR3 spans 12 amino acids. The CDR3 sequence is CVSSRGPRGAFF. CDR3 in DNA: TGTGTCAGCAGCCGGGGGCCCCGAGGAGCTTTCTTC.

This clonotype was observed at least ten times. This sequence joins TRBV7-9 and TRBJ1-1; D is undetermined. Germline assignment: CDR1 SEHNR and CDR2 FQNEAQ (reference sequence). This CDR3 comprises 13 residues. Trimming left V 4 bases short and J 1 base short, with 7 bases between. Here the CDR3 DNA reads TGTGCCAGCAGCTGGGCAGGGAACACTGAAGCTTTCTTT. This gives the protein CASSWAGNTEAFF.

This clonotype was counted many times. CDR3 protein: CASSLREGPNEQYF. The CDR3 DNA is TGTGCCAGCAGTTTACGGGAGGGCCCCAACGAGCAGTACTTC. The chain has TRBV6-2 or TRBV6-3 and TRBJ2-7; 8 bases are a match to TRBD2. The CDR3 runs 14 residues. Germline V gene data show CDR1 as MNHEY and CDR2 as SVGEGT. With V trimmed by 4 bases and J by 5 bases, 7 bases remained unmatched.

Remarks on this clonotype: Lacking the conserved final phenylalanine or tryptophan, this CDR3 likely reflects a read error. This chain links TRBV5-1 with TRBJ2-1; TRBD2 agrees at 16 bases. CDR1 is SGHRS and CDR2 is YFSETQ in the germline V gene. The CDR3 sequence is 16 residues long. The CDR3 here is CTSSPGLAGGNNEQFS. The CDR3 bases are TGCACCAGCAGCCCGGGACTAGCGGGAGGGAACAATGAGCAGTTCTCC.

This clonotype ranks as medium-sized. CDR3 nucleotide sequence: TGTGCCAGCAGCCCGGTCGCGGGGCAGCCCCAGCATTTT. Amino acids: CASSPVAGQPQHF. V gene TRBV7-9 combines with J gene TRBJ1-5; D is uncertain. V was clipped by 5 bases and J by 7 bases, with 12 bases between them. The germline V gene encodes CDR1 SEHNR and CDR2 FQNEAQ (reference sequence). The length of the CDR3 is 13 residues.

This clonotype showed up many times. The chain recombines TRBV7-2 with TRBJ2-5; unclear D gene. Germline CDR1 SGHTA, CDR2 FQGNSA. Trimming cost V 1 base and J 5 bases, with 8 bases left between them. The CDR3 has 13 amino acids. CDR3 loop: CASSLVPPETQYF. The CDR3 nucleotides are TGTGCCAGCAGCTTAGTACCCCCGGAGACCCAGTACTTC.

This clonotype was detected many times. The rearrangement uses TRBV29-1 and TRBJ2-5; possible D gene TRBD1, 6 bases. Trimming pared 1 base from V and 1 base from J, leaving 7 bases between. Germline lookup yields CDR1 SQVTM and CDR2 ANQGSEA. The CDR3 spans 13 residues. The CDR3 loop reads CSVEGGRQETQYF. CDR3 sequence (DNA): TGCAGCGTTGAAGGGGGGCGCCAAGAGACCCAGTACTTC.

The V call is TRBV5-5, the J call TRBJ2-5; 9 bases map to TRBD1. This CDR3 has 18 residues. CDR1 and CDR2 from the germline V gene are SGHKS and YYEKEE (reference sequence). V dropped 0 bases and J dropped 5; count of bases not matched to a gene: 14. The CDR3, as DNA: TGTGCCAGCAGCTTGGCTGTGTCGACCGGGACAGGGTTCGAGACCCAGTACTTC. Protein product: CASSLAVSTGTGFETQYF.

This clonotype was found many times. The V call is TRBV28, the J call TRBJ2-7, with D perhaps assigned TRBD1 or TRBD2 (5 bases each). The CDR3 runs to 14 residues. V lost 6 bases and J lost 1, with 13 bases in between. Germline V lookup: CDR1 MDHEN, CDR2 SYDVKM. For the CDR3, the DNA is TGTGCCAGCAGCCCCGGGACCCCATCCTACGAGCAGTACTTC. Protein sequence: CASSPGTPSYEQYF.

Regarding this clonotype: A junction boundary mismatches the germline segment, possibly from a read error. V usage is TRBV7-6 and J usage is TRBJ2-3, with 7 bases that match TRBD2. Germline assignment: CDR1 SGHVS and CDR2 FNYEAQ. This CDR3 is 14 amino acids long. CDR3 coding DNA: TGTGCCATCAGCCGGGAGGTTAGCACAGATACGCAGTATTTT. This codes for CAISREVSTDTQYF.

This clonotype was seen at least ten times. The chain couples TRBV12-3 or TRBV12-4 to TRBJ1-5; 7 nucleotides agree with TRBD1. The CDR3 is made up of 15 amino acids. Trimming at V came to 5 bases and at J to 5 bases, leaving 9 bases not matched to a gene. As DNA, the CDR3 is TGTGCCAGCAGTCGCGATACAGGGGCGGATCAGCCCCAGCATTTT. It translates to CASSRDTGADQPQHF.

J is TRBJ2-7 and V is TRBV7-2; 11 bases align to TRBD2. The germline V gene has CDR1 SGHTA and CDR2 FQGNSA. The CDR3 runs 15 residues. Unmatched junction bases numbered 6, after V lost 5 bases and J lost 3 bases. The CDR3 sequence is CASSRTSGLNYEQYF. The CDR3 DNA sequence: TGTGCCAGCAGCAGGACTAGCGGGCTAAACTACGAGCAGTACTTC.

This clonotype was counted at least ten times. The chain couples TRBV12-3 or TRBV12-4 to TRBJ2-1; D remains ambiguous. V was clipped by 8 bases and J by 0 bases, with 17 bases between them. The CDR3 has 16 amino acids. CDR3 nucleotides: TGTGCCAGCCTAGGGCGTACTTCGTCCTCCTACAATGAGCAGTTCTTC. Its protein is CASLGRTSSSYNEQFF.

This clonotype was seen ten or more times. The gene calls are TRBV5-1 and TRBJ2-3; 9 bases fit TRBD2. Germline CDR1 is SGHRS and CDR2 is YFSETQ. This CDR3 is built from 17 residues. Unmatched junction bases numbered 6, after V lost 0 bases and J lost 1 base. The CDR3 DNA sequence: TGCGCCAGCAGCTTGGCCGGAGTAGCGGGAGGCACAGATACGCAGTATTTT. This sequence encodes CASSLAGVAGGTDTQYF.

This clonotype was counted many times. The CDR3 protein is CASSLGGRNYEQYF. Written as DNA, the CDR3 is TGTGCCAGCAGTTTGGGGGGCAGAAACTACGAGCAGTACTTC. This sequence joins TRBV28 and TRBJ2-7, with D perhaps being TRBD1 or TRBD2 (6 bases each). CDR1 MDHEN and CDR2 SYDVKM come from the germline V gene. The CDR3 runs to 14 residues. V lost 3 bases to trimming and J lost 3 bases, with 12 bases between them.

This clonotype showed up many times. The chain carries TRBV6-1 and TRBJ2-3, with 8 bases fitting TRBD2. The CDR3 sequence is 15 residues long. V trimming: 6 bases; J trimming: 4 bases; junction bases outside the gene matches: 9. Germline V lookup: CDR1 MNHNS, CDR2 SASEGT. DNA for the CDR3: TGTGCCAGCAGCCCGGGGGCGGGAGGAGCAGATACGCAGTATTTT. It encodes CASSPGAGGADTQYF.

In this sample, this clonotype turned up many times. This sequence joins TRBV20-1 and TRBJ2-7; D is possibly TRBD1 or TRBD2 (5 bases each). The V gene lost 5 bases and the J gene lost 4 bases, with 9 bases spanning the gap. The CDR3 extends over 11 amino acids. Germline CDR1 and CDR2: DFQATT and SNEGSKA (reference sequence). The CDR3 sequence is CSAWDAYEQYF. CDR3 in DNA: TGCAGTGCTTGGGACGCGTACGAGCAGTACTTC.

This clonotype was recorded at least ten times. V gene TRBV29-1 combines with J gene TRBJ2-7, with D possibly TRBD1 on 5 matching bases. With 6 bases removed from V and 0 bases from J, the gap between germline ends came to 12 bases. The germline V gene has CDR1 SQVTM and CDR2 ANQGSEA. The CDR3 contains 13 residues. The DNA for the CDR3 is TGCAGCGTCGTGGACAAGAACTCCTACGAGCAGTACTTC. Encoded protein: CSVVDKNSYEQYF.

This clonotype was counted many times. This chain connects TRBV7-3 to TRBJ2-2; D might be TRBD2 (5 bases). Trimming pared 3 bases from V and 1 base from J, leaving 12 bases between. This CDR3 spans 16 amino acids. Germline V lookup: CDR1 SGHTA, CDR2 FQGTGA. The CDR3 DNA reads TGTGCCAGCAGCTTCCAACTAGTCCGGAACACCGGGGAGCTGTTTTTT. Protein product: CASSFQLVRNTGELFF.

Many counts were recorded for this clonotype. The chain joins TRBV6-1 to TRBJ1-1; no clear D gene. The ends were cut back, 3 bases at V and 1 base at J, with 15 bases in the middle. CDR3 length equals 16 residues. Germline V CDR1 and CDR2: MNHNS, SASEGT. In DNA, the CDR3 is TGTGCCAGCAGTGACGTAGGAATTTGGGGGAACACTGAAGCTTTCTTT. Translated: CASSDVGIWGNTEAFF.

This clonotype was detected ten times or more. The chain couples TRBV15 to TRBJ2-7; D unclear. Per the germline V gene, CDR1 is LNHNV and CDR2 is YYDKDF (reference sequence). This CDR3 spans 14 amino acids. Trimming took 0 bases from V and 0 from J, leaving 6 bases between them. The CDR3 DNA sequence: TGTGCCACCAGCAGAGAGTCAGGCTCCTACGAGCAGTACTTC. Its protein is CATSRESGSYEQYF.

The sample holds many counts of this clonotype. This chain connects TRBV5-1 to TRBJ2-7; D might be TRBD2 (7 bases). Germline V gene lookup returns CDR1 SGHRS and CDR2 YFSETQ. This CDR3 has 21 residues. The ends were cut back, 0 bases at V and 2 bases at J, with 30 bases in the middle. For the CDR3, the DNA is TGCGCCAGCAGCTTGGGGACGGGGGGCGCCGGGGCGGGCGCCTTAACCTACGAGCAGTACTTC. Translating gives CASSLGTGGAGAGALTYEQYF.

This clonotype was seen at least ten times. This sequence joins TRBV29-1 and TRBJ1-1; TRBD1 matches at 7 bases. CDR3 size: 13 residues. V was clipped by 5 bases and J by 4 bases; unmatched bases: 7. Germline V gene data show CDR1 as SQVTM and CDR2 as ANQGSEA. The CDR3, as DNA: TGCAGCGTTATCGACAGGGTAGGCACTGAAGCTTTCTTT. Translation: CSVIDRVGTEAFF.

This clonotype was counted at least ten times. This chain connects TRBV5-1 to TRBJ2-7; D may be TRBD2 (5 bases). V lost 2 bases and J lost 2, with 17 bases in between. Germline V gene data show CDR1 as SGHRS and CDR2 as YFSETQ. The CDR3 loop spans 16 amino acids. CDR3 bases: TGCGCCAGCAGCTTTCAAACAGCGGACCTTGCCTACGAGCAGTACTTC. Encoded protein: CASSFQTADLAYEQYF.

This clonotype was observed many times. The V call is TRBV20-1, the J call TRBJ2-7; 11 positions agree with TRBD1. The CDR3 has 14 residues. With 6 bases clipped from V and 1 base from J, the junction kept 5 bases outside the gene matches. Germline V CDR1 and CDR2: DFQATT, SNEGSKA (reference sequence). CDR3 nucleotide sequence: TGCAGTGCGCCCGGGACAGGGGGGTCCTACGAGCAGTACTTC. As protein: CSAPGTGGSYEQYF.

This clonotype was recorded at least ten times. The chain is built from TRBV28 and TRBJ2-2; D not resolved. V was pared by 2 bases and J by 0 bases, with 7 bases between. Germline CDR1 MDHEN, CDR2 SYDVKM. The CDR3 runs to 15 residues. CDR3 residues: CASSLADPNTGELFF. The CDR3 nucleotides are TGTGCCAGCAGTTTAGCGGACCCGAACACCGGGGAGCTGTTTTTT. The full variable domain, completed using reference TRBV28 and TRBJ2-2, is DVKVTQSSRYLVKRTGEKVFLECVQDMDHENMFWYRQDPGLGLRLIYFSYDVKMKEKGDIPEGYSVSREKKERFSLILESASTNQTSMYLCASSLADPNTGELFFGEGSRLTVL.

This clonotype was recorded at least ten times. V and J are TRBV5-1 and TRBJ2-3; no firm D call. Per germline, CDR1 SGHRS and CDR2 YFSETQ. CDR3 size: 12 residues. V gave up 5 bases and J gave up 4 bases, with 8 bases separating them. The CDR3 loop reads CASSQSADTQYF. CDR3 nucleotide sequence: TGCGCCAGCAGTCAGTCCGCAGATACGCAGTATTTT.

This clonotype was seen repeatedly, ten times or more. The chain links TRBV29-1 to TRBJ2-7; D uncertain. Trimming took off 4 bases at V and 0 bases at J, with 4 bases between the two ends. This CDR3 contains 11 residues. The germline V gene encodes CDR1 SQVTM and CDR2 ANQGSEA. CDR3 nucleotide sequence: TGCAGCGTTGCTAGCTCCTACGAGCAGTACTTC. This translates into CSVASSYEQYF.